Each of the 6 T cell receptor beta chains below was sequenced from the same sample in a study of blood T cell repertoires in COVID-19 (dated by TCRdb to 2018 to 2020). The library was built by means of the immunoSEQ multiplex PCR assay. The immuneACCESS repertoire file appears here via TCRdb, limited to in-frame rearrangements. These files lack a portion of the clones; in checked studies, under half of the deficit traces to unresolved V genes, and the cause of the others is not known. The sample data list around 300,000 clones, and roughly nine tenths of these were observed just once. The top ten constitute roughly 2.2% of the sample. Specimen: peripheral blood. The receptors here all came from a man in his forties or fifties with acute or convalescent COVID-19.

With respect to this clone: Other DNA sequences in this sample translate to the same CDR3. The genes are TRBV5-1 and TRBJ1-1, with 8 bases fitting TRBD1. The CDR3 has 14 amino acids. Looked up from germline, CDR1 is SGHRS and CDR2 is YFSETQ. The V gene end was trimmed by 3 bases and the J gene end by 4 bases; junction bases not matched to a gene: 5. CDR3 in amino acids: CASSSLTGGTEAFF. The CDR3 DNA sequence: TGCGCCAGCAGCTCGCTCACAGGGGGCACTGAAGCTTTCTTT. Drawing the rest from reference TRBV5-1 and TRBJ1-1, the complete variable domain is KAGVTQTPRYLIKTRGQQVTLSCSPISGHRSVSWYQQTPGQGLQFLFEYFSETQRNKGNFPGRFSGRQFSNSRSEMNVSTLELGDSALYLCASSSLTGGTEAFFGQGTRLTVV.

J is TRBJ1-5 and V is TRBV29-1, with TRBD1 matching over 7 bases. Germline assignment: CDR1 SQVTM and CDR2 ANQGSEA. Germline trimming cut 5 bases from V and 6 bases from J; bases unmatched to any gene: 4. The CDR3 has 12 residues. CDR3 nucleotides: TGCAGCGTTCAGGGGGAAGGTCAGCCCCAGCATTTT. The encoded protein is CSVQGEGQPQHF.

In the case of this clone: Other DNA sequences in this sample translate to the same CDR3. This chain uses TRBV5-6 with TRBJ1-2, with 9 positions matching TRBD1. This CDR3 is built from 14 residues. Per the germline V gene, CDR1 is SGHDT and CDR2 is YYEEEE. J was trimmed by 0 bases and V by 3 bases; bases with no gene match: 0. In DNA, the CDR3 is TGTGCCAGCAGCTGGGACAGGGCTAACTATGGCTACACCTTC. It codes for CASSWDRANYGYTF.

The rearrangement links TRBV27 to TRBJ2-3, with 11 bases identical to TRBD2. CDR3 length: 15 residues. J gave up 5 bases and V 4 bases, and 5 bases lay outside the gene matches. Germline V CDR1 and CDR2: MNHEY, SMNVEV (reference sequence). CDR3 region: CASSSPLAGGDTQYF. The CDR3, as DNA: TGTGCCAGCAGTTCCCCCCTAGCGGGGGGAGATACGCAGTATTTT.

The chain links TRBV2 to TRBJ2-6, with 10 nucleotides matching TRBD1. Germline V lookup: CDR1 SNHLY, CDR2 FYNNEI. V shed 3 bases, J shed 2 bases, and the junction held 7 bases outside the gene matches. The CDR3 is made up of 18 amino acids. CDR3 nucleotide sequence: TGTGCCAGCAGTGATGTTCTGGGACAGGGGACTGGGGCCAACGTCCTGACTTTC. Amino acid sequence: CASSDVLGQGTGANVLTF. Combining the CDR3 with reference TRBV2 and TRBJ2-6 gives the whole variable domain EPEVTQTPSHQVTQMGQEVILRCVPISNHLYFYWYRQILGQKVEFLVSFYNNEISEKSEIFDDQFSVERPDGSNFTLKIRSTKLEDSAMYFCASSDVLGQGTGANVLTFGAGSRLTVL.

This chain links TRBV12-5 with TRBJ1-1; unclear D gene. The CDR3 loop spans 16 amino acids. Trimming pared 1 base from V and 3 bases from J, leaving 15 bases between. Germline V gene data show CDR1 as LGHNT and CDR2 as FRNRAP. The CDR3 DNA sequence: TGTGCTAGTGGTTTGGCCTTCCAGGTCGGCTACACTGAAGCTTTCTTT. As protein: CASGLAFQVGYTEAFF.